This T cell receptor beta chain was recovered during a study of cytomegalovirus exposure and HLA in healthy donors. Study-wide results and limits: Both high specificity and high sensitivity reportedly marked the classifier's diagnosis of cytomegalovirus status.

This clone was recorded a few times. Its target is unknown. This same CDR3 is encoded by further DNA sequences in the sample. This CDR3 has 16 amino acids. Germline V gene data show CDR1 as SGHVS and CDR2 as FNYEAQ. Losses at the gene ends were 1 base for V and 3 bases for J; bases not matched to a gene: 5. This PCR relied on a set of 60 Vbeta primers and 13 Jbeta primers. Generated by immunoSEQ multiplex PCR, the TCRdb table keeps only in-frame clones and is missing some. The sample records fewer than 140,000 clones, roughly 80% being singletons. At the time of sampling, donors were nominally healthy, though unrecorded immune exposures were likely.

Sequencing was done on a sample of PBMCs. The chain employs TRBV7-6 and TRBJ2-3; 9 positions agree with TRBD2. This TCR was sampled from a man aged 40-50 years in good health and CMV-seronegative. The CDR3 DNA sequence: TGTGCCAGCAGCTTAGGTCAGGCGGGGGGGACAGATACGCAGTATTTT. As protein: CASSLGQAGGTDTQYF.